Listed below are T cell receptor beta chains from one sample, sequenced in a study of T cell clones after liver transplantation. Profiling relied on immunoSEQ multiplex PCR, and the TCRdb table lists in-frame clones only, not all of them. The repertoire has 75,000 to 95,000 clones, over 80% of them found once; the top ten carry about 2.8%. The sample in question was CD4+ T cells from blood, obtained at the 22-month timepoint. These receptors all stem from a human patient who received a liver transplant. The T cells may come from the graft donor. Both conserved end residues are trimmed from each CDR3.

j_gene	v_gene	len	CDR3aa
TRBJ2-7	TRBV27	9	ASSGPREQY
TRBJ2-1	TRBV6-6	11	ASSYEFYAEQF
TRBJ2-1	TRBV29-1	13	SGTPGTGGRGEQF
TRBJ1-1	TRBV5-1	10	ASRLGTTEAF
TRBJ2-1	TRBV19	10	ASTGVNNEQF
TRBJ1-3	TRBV6-5	13	ASHKGPGSGGTIY
TRBJ2-1	TRBV5-8	10	ASSLLGIEQF
TRBJ2-6	TRBV28	13	ASIGAGVGANVLT
TRBJ2-1	TRBV5-1	12	ASGGGKTDNEQF
TRBJ2-7	TRBV5-4	12	ASTVRDRVNEQY
TRBJ2-3	TRBV6-5	13	ASSIGGLSTDTQY
TRBJ2-1	TRBV5-1	13	ASSLSSSSYNEQF
TRBJ1-2	TRBV6-1	10	ASTLTGSGYT
TRBJ2-7	TRBV10-3	12	AISESLGVGEQY
TRBJ2-3	TRBV15	14	ATSRDRAGETDTQY
TRBJ1-4	TRBV25-1	12	ASSVHSGNEKLF
TRBJ1-4	TRBV11-2	13	ASSFGTGVKEKLF
TRBJ2-5	TRBV6-4	13	ASSGPLIFATSVD
TRBJ2-3	TRBV19	13	ASSMRQGGTDTQY
TRBJ1-2	TRBV14	12	ASSQDPQAYGYT
TRBJ2-1	TRBV7-2	11	ARRWSSYNEQF
TRBJ1-5	TRBV28	10	ASGQGHQPQH
TRBJ2-2	TRBV7-2	15	ASSLEVTGGRTGELF